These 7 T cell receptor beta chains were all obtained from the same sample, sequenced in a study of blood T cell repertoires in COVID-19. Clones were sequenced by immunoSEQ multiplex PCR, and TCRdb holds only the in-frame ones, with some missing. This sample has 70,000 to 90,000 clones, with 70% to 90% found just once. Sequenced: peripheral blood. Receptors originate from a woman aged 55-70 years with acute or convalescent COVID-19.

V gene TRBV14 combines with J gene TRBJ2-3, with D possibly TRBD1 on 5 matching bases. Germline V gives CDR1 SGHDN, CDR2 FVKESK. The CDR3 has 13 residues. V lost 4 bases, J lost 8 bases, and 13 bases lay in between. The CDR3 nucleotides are TGTGCCAGCAGCCCTTCCACAGGTGGTACGCAGTATTTT. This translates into CASSPSTGGTQYF.

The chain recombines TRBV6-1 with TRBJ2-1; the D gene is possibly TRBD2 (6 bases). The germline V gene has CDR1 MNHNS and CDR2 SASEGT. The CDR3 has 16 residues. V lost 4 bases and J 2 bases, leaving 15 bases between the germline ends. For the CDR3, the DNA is TGTGCCAGCAGTGCCCCCGGAGGGTTCACCTACAATGAGCAGTTCTTC. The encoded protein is CASSAPGGFTYNEQFF.

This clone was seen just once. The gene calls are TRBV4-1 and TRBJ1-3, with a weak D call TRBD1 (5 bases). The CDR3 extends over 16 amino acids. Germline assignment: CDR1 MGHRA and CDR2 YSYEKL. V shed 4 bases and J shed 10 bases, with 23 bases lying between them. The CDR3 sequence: CASSLLPGLSVETIYF. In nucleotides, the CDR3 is TGCGCCAGCAGCCTCTTACCGGGACTCTCGGTGGAAACCATATATTTT.

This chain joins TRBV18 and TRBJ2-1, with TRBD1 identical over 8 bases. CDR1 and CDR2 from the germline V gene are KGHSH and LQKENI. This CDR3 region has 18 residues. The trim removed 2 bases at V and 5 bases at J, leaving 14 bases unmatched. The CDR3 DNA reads TGTGCCAGCTCACCAAATTTTGACAGGGGATTAATTGACAATGAGCAGTTCTTC. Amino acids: CASSPNFDRGLIDNEQFF.

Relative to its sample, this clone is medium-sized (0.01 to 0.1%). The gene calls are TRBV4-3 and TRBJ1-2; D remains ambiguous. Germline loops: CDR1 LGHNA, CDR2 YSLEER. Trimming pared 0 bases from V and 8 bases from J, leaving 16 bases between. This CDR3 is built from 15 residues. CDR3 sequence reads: CASSQDVERARGYTF. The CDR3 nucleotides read TGCGCCAGCAGCCAAGATGTGGAGAGGGCTCGGGGCTACACCTTC.

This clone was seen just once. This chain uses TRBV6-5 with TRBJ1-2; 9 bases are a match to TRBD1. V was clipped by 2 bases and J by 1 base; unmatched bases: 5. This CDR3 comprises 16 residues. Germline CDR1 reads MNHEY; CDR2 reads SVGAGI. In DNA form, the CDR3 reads TGTGCCAGCAGTTACGGTTGGACAGGGGATAACTATGGCTACACCTTC. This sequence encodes CASSYGWTGDNYGYTF.

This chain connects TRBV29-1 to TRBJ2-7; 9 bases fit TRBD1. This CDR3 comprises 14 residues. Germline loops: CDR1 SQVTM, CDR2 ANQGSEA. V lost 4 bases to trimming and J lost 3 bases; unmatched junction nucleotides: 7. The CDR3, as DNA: TGCAGCGTTGCCGCTTTGGGACAGGGCTACGAGCAGTACTTC. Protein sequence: CSVAALGQGYEQYF.